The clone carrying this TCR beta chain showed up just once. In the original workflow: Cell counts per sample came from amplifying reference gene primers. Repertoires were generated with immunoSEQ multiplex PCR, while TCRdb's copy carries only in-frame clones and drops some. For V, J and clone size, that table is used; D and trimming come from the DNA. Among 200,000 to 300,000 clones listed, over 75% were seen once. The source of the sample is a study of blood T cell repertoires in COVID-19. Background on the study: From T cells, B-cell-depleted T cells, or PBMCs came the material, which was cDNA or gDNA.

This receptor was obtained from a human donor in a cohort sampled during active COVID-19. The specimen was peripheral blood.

CDR3 in amino acids: CASSLRTSGRYNEQFF. In nucleotides, the CDR3 is TGCGCCAGCAGCCTACGGACTAGCGGGAGGTACAATGAGCAGTTCTTC. V gene TRBV5-1 combines with J gene TRBJ2-1; 14 bases fit TRBD2. Germline CDR1 SGHRS, CDR2 YFSETQ. V trimming: 4 bases; J trimming: 4 bases; junction bases outside the gene matches: 4. This CDR3 contains 16 residues.